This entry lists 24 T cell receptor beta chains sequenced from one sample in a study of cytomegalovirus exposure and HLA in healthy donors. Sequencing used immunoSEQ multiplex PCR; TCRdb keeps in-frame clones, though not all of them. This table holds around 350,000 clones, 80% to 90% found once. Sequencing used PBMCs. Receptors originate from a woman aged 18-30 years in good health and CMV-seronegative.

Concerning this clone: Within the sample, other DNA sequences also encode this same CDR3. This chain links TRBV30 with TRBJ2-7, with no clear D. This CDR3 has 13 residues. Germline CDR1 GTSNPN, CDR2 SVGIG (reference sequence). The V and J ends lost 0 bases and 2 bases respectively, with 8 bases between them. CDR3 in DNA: TGTGCCTGGAGTGTTGGCGGTACCTACGAGCAGTACTTC. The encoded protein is CAWSVGGTYEQYF.

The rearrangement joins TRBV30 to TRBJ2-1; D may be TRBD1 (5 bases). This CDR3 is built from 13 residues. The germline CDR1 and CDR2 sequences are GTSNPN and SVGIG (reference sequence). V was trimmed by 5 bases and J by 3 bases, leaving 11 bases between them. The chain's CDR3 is CAWRQGNYNEQFF. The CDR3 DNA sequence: TGTGCCTGGCGGCAGGGCAACTACAATGAGCAGTTCTTC.

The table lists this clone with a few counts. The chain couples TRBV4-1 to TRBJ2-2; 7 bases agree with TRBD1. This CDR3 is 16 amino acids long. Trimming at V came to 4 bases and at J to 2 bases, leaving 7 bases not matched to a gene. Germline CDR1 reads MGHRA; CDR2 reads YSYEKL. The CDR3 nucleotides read TGCGCCAGCAGCCCTAACAGGGGTAAAAACACCGGGGAGCTGTTTTTT. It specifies CASSPNRGKNTGELFF.

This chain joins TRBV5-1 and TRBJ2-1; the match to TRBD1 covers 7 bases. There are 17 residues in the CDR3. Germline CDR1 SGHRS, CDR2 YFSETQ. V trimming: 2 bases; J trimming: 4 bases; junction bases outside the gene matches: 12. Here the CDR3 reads CASSLGALGGLYNEQFF. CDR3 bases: TGCGCCAGCAGCTTAGGGGCCTTAGGGGGCTTGTACAATGAGCAGTTCTTC. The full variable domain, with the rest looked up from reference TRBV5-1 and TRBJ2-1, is KAGVTQTPRYLIKTRGQQVTLSCSPISGHRSVSWYQQTPGQGLQFLFEYFSETQRNKGNFPGRFSGRQFSNSRSEMNVSTLELGDSALYLCASSLGALGGLYNEQFFGPGTRLTVL.

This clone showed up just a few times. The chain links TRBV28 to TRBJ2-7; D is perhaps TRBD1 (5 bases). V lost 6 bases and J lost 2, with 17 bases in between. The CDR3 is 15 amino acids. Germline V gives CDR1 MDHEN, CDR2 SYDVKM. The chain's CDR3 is CASRPPSQVTYEQYF. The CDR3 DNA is TGTGCCAGCAGGCCCCCTTCACAGGTTACCTACGAGCAGTACTTC.

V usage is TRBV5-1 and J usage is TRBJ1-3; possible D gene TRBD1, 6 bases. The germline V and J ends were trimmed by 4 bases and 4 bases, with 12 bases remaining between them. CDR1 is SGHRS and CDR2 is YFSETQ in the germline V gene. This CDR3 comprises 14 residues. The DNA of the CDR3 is TGCGCCAGCAGCCGGCGGGGGCAAGGAAACACCATATATTTT. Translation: CASSRRGQGNTIYF.

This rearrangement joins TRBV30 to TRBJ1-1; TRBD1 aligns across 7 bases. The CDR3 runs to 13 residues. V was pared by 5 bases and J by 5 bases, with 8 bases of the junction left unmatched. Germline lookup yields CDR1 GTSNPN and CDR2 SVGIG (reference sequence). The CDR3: CAWFDRARTEAFF. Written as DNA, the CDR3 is TGTGCCTGGTTCGACAGGGCTAGGACTGAAGCTTTCTTT.

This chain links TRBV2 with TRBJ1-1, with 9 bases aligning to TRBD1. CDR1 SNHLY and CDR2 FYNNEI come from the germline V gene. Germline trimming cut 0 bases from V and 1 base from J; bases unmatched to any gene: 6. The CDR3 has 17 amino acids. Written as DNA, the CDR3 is TGTGCCAGCAGTGAAGCTCTAGGACAGGGGACGAACACTGAAGCTTTCTTT. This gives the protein CASSEALGQGTNTEAFF.

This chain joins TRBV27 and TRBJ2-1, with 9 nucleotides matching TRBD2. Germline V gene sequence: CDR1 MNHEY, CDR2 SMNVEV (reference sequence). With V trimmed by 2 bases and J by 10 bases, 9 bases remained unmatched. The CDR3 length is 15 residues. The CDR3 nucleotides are TGTGCCAGCAGTTTAAATAGCGGGAGCGGAAAAGAGCAGTTCTTC. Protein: CASSLNSGSGKEQFF.

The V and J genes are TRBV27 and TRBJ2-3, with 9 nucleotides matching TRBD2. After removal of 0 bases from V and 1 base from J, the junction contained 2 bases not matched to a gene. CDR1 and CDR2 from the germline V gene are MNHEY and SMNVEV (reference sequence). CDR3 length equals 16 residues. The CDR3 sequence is CASSLSASGGTDTQYF. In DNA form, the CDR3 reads TGTGCCAGCAGTTTATCAGCTAGCGGGGGCACAGATACGCAGTATTTT.

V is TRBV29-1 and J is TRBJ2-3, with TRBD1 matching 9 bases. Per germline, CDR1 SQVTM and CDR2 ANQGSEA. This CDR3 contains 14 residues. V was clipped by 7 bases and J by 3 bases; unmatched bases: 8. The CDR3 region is CSDPTGGWTDTQYF. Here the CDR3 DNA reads TGCAGCGACCCGACAGGGGGATGGACAGATACGCAGTATTTT.

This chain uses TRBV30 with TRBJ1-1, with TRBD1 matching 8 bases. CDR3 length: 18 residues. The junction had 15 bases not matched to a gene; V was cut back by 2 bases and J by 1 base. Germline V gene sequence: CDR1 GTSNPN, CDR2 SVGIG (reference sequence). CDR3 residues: CAWSPPPRDRRTNTEAFF. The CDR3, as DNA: TGTGCCTGGAGTCCACCCCCTCGGGACAGGCGAACGAACACTGAAGCTTTCTTT.

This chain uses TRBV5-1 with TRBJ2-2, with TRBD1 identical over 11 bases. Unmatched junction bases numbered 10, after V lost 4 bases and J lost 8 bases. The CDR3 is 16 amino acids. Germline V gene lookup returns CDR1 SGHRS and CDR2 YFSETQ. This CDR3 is CASSAGQGAIGGELFF. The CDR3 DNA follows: TGCGCCAGCAGCGCCGGACAGGGGGCTATCGGAGGGGAGCTGTTTTTT.

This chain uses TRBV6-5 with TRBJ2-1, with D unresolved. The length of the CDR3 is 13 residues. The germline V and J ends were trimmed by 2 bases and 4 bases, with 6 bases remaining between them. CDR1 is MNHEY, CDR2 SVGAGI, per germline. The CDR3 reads CASSYGRYNEQFF. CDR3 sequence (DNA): TGTGCCAGCAGTTACGGCCGTTACAATGAGCAGTTCTTC.

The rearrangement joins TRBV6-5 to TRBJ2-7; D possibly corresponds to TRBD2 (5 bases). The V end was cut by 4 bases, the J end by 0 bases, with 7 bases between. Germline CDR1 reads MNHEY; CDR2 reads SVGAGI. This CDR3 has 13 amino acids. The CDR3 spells CASSFRDSYEQYF. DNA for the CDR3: TGTGCCAGCAGTTTTCGGGACTCCTACGAGCAGTACTTC.

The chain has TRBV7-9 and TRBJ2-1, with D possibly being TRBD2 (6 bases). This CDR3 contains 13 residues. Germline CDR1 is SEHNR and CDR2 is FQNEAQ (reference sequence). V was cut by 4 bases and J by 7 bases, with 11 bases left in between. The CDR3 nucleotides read TGTGCCAGCAGCTCGGGACTTTTGAATGAGCAGTTCTTC. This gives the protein CASSSGLLNEQFF.

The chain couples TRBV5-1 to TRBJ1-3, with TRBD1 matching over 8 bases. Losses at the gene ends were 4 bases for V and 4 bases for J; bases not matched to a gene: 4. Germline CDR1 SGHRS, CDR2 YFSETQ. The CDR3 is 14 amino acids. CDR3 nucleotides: TGCGCCAGCAGCGTCAGGGGGCCAGGAAACACCATATATTTT. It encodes CASSVRGPGNTIYF.

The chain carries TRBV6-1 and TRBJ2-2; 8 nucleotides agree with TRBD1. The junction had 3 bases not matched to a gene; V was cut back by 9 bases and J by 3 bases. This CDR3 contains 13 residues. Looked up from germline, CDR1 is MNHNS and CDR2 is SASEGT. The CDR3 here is CARGQEDTGELFF. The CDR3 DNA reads TGTGCCAGGGGACAGGAGGACACCGGGGAGCTGTTTTTT.

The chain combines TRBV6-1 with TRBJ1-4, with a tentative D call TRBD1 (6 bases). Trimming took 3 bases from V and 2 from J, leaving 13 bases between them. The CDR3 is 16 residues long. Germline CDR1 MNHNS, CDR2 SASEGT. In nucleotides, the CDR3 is TGTGCCAGCAGTGAGCAGGGGAGTAAGACTAATGAAAAACTGTTTTTT. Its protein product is CASSEQGSKTNEKLFF.

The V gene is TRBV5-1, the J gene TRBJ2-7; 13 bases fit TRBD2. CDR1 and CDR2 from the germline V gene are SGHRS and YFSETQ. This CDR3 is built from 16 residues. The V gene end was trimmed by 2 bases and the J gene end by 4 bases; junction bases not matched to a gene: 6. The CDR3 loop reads CASSLRGTSGTYEQYF. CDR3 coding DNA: TGCGCCAGCAGCTTAAGGGGGACTAGCGGGACTTACGAGCAGTACTTC.

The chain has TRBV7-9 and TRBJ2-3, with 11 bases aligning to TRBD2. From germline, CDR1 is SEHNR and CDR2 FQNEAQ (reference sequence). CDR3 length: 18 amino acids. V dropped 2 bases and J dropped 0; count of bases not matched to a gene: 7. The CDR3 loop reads CASSLNLAGGPSTDTQYF. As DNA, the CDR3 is TGTGCCAGCAGCTTAAATCTAGCGGGGGGCCCTAGCACAGATACGCAGTATTTT. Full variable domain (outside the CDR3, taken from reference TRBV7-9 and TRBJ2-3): DTGVSQNPRHKITKRGQNVTFRCDPISEHNRLYWYRQTLGQGPEFLTYFQNEAQLEKSRLLSDRFSAERPKGSFSTLEIQRTEQGDSAMYLCASSLNLAGGPSTDTQYFGPGTRLTVL.

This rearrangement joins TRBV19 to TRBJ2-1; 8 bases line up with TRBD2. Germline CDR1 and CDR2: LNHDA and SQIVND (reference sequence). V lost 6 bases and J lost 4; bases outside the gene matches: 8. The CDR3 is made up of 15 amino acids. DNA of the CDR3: TGTGCCAGTAGCGTTAGCGGGACTTTGTACAATGAGCAGTTCTTC. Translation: CASSVSGTLYNEQFF.

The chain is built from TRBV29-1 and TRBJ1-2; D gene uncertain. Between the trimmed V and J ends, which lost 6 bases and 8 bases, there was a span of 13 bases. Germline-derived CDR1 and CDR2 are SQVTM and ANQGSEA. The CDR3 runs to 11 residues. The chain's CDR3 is CSVQRQWGYTF. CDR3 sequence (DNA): TGCAGCGTCCAACGACAATGGGGCTACACCTTC.

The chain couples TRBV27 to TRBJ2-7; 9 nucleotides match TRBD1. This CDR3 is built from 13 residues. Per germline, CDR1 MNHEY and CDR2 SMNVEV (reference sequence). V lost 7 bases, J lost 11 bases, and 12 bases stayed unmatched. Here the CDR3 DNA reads TGTGCCAGCAACTCCGGGGCGGGGACAGGGAAGTACTTC. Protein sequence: CASNSGAGTGKYF.